The 5 T cell receptor beta chains presented below share a single source sample, sequenced in a study of T cells after posttransplantation cyclophosphamide. Cells defined as naive were viable CD3+CD4+ or CD3+CD8+ and CCR7+CD45RA+CD45RO-CD95-CD27+CD28+. Data came from immunoSEQ multiplex PCR; TCRdb stores just in-frame clones and leaves some out. The table has just over 20,000 clones, roughly 98% seen once. Sequencing used naive CD4+ T cells sorted from PBMCs. Receptors originate from a man aged 35 to 55 in good health, CMV-negative, and a related stem cell transplant donor.

The gene calls are TRBV5-1 and TRBJ1-1; D might be TRBD1 (5 bases). Germline V CDR1 and CDR2: SGHRS, YFSETQ. The CDR3 loop spans 14 amino acids. V dropped 7 bases and J dropped 6 bases, with 19 bases sitting between them. The CDR3 nucleotides read TGCGCCAGCTGCATCGGGGGATGGGTTTCTGAAGCTTTCTTT. It encodes CASCIGGWVSEAFF.

The V gene is TRBV5-1, the J gene TRBJ1-2; no clear D. CDR3 size: 11 residues. Germline assignment: CDR1 SGHRS and CDR2 YFSETQ. V was clipped by 2 bases and J by 8 bases, with 7 bases between them. The CDR3 region has the DNA TGCGCCAGCAGCTTAGACGGGGGCTACACCTTC. Encoded protein: CASSLDGGYTF.

The chain links TRBV4-1 to TRBJ2-1; 15 nucleotides agree with TRBD2. V dropped 2 bases and J dropped 6; count of bases not matched to a gene: 2. The CDR3 is 16 residues long. Germline CDR1 reads MGHRA; CDR2 reads YSYEKL. The CDR3 coding sequence is TGCGCCAGCAGCCAATGGACTAGCGGGAGGGCCAATGAGCAGTTCTTC. Translation gives CASSQWTSGRANEQFF.

The chain recombines TRBV7-3 with TRBJ1-1; maybe TRBD1 (6 bases). CDR3 size: 14 residues. The germline V and J ends were trimmed by 5 bases and 0 bases, with 10 bases remaining between them. Germline assignment: CDR1 SGHTA and CDR2 FQGTGA. CDR3 loop: CASSPDSLNTEAFF. The CDR3 DNA follows: TGTGCCAGCAGCCCGGACAGTTTGAACACTGAAGCTTTCTTT.

This sequence joins TRBV27 and TRBJ2-7; 8 bases map to TRBD2. V lost 8 bases, J lost 7 bases, and 10 bases stayed unmatched. The CDR3 is 13 residues long. Germline assignment: CDR1 MNHEY and CDR2 SMNVEV (reference sequence). This CDR3 is CASGRAGVKEQYF. The CDR3 DNA reads as TGTGCCAGCGGCCGAGCGGGAGTGAAGGAGCAGTACTTC.